These 9 T cell receptor beta chains were sequenced from one sample in a study of shared clonotypes between healthy human individuals (dated by TCRdb to the early 2020s). The library relied on the immunoSEQ multiplex PCR assay. In TCRdb, the immuneACCESS table is reduced to in-frame sequences with V and J assigned. These tables do not hold every clone; where another copy was compared, an unresolved V gene accounts for under half, and the others remain unexplained. The sample records roughly 2 million clones, approximately 95% of which are singletons. Around 0.13% of the sample goes to the ten largest clones. Material: naive CD4+ T cells sorted from blood. What this sample's cell subset or site label stands for: CD45RA+ positively selected. These receptors came from a man in his late teens or twenties in good health.

The genes are TRBV5-4 and TRBJ1-3, with 9 bases that match TRBD1. Germline V CDR1 and CDR2: SGHNT, YYREEE (reference sequence). With V trimmed by 3 bases and J by 8 bases, 12 bases remained unmatched. The CDR3 has 16 residues. The CDR3 protein is CASSSIQGAFGDTIYF. The DNA for the CDR3 is TGTGCCAGCAGCTCCATACAGGGGGCCTTCGGGGACACCATATATTTT.

The chain combines TRBV19 with TRBJ2-7; D not resolved. V shed 8 bases and J shed 1 base, with 12 bases lying between them. The CDR3 is 13 amino acids. CDR1 and CDR2 (germline): LNHDA, SQIVND (reference sequence). The CDR3 DNA reads TGTGCCAGTTCGGTGGGCAGATCCTACGAGCAGTACTTC. It is translated as CASSVGRSYEQYF.

This sequence joins TRBV5-6 and TRBJ2-7, with TRBD1 matching 8 bases. Germline V gene lookup returns CDR1 SGHDT and CDR2 YYEEEE. The V and J ends lost 3 bases and 0 bases, in that order; junction bases with no gene match: 8. The CDR3 totals 16 residues. The CDR3 spells CASSSARTGSSYEQYF. The CDR3 DNA reads as TGTGCCAGCAGCTCGGCGAGGACAGGGAGCTCCTACGAGCAGTACTTC.

The rearrangement joins TRBV5-1 to TRBJ1-2; D might be TRBD1 (6 bases). Germline CDR1 reads SGHRS; CDR2 reads YFSETQ. The CDR3 sequence is 15 residues long. With 5 bases removed from V and 0 bases from J, the gap between germline ends came to 14 bases. The CDR3 DNA sequence: TGCGCCAGCAGTCCCCAGACAGGTCCTAACTATGGCTACACCTTC. It translates to CASSPQTGPNYGYTF. The full variable domain, its missing parts supplied by reference TRBV5-1 and TRBJ1-2, is KAGVTQTPRYLIKTRGQQVTLSCSPISGHRSVSWYQQTPGQGLQFLFEYFSETQRNKGNFPGRFSGRQFSNSRSEMNVSTLELGDSALYLCASSPQTGPNYGYTFGSGTRLTVV.

Points on this clone: The same CDR3 also results from other DNA sequences found in this sample. V usage is TRBV18 and J usage is TRBJ2-1, with 13 nucleotides matching TRBD2. Germline-derived CDR1 and CDR2 are KGHSH and LQKENI. This CDR3 comprises 15 residues. V dropped 4 bases and J dropped 4; count of bases not matched to a gene: 1. Written as DNA, the CDR3 is TGTGCCAGCTCACAACTAGCGGGAGGGTACAATGAGCAGTTCTTC. Protein product: CASSQLAGGYNEQFF.

DNA for the CDR3: TGCGCCAGCAGCCACTCGGGACAAACCGGTTTGTACTTC. Its protein is CASSHSGQTGLYF. The chain has TRBV4-1 and TRBJ2-4, with a weak D call TRBD1 (6 bases). The CDR3 loop spans 13 amino acids. The germline V gene encodes CDR1 MGHRA and CDR2 YSYEKL. V shed 3 bases and J shed 15 bases, with 18 bases lying between them.

The rearrangement joins TRBV5-4 to TRBJ2-3; 8 bases line up with TRBD2. Germline CDR1 is SGHNT and CDR2 is YYREEE (reference sequence). The CDR3 has 15 residues. V shed 2 bases and J 2 bases; nucleotides not matched to a gene: 4. The CDR3 region is CASSLSGSVTDTQYF. Written as DNA, the CDR3 is TGTGCCAGCAGCTTAAGCGGGAGTGTCACAGATACGCAGTATTTT.

V is TRBV5-6 and J is TRBJ2-1; 7 bases match TRBD2. Germline assignment: CDR1 SGHDT and CDR2 YYEEEE. Losses at the gene ends were 5 bases for V and 4 bases for J; bases not matched to a gene: 12. This CDR3 region has 16 residues. In DNA, the CDR3 is TGTGCCAGCAGATCTTCGGAATGGGGGGGTTACAATGAGCAGTTCTTC. Translated, it gives CASRSSEWGGYNEQFF.

This clone has just one count. The genes are TRBV7-3 and TRBJ2-7, with D unresolved. The germline V gene encodes CDR1 SGHTA and CDR2 FQGTGA. V lost 5 bases to trimming and J lost 3 bases, with 11 bases between them. This CDR3 region has 13 residues. CDR3 loop: CASSLQWGYEQYF. The CDR3 DNA reads as TGTGCCAGCAGCCTGCAATGGGGCTACGAGCAGTACTTC.